These T cell receptor beta chains were read from a single sample in a study of cytomegalovirus exposure and HLA in healthy donors. The protocol was immunoSEQ multiplex PCR, while the TCRdb copy is restricted to in-frame clones and leaves out a portion. The table records 84,000 or so clones, less than 65% of them present only once. Sequenced material: PBMCs. The receptors here all came from a woman aged 25 to 39 in good health and CMV-seropositive. The CDR3 runs from the conserved cysteine through the conserved F or W. A D gene is named only where the DNA matches it firmly. Only some rows state a clone size, as once, few, many or a class for expanded clones.

CASSFDRGYEQYF TGTGCCAGCAGTTTTGACAGGGGCTACGAGCAGTACTTC TRBV27 TRBD1 TRBJ2-7 once
CASTSGAGADTQYF TGTGCCAGTACGAGCGGGGCGGGAGCAGATACGCAGTACTTT TRBV19 TRBD2 TRBJ2-3 NA
CASSPSRTFNEKLFF TGTGCCAGCTCACCTTCCCGGACTTTCAATGAAAAACTGTTTTTT TRBV18 NA TRBJ1-4 NA
CASSYSGQYGTEAFF TGTGCCAGCAGTTACTCAGGACAGTATGGCACTGAAGCTTTCTTT TRBV6-5 NA TRBJ1-1 NA
CATRDRADSPLHF TGTGCCACCCGGGACAGGGCCGATTCACCCCTCCACTTT TRBV2 TRBD1 TRBJ1-6 NA
CASSYEERGPNEQFF TGTGCCAGCAGTTACGAAGAGCGGGGTCCCAATGAGCAGTTCTTC TRBV6-5 TRBD2 TRBJ2-1 NA
CASSLPYTGGAVNTIYF TGTGCCAGCAGCTTACCTTATACAGGGGGCGCGGTAAACACCATATATTTT TRBV7-9 TRBD1 TRBJ1-3 few
CASSPNRGVAEAFF TGTGCCAGCAGCCCAAACAGGGGGGTGGCTGAAGCTTTCTTT TRBV7-9 TRBD1 TRBJ1-1 NA
CASSQDLGRQGHHEQYF TGCGCCAGCAGCCAAGATCTCGGGAGACAGGGGCACCACGAGCAGTACTTC TRBV4-1 TRBD1 TRBJ2-7 NA
CASSQEGGDQPQHF TGCGCCAGCAGCCAAGAGGGGGGGGATCAGCCCCAGCATTTT TRBV4-3 NA TRBJ1-5 few
CASSSPEPADEKLFF TGTGCCAGCAGTAGTCCGGAGCCGGCCGATGAAAAACTGTTTTTT TRBV28 NA TRBJ1-4 once
CASSQDRETATHF TGCGCCAGCAGCCAAGATCGGGAGACAGCCACCCACTTC TRBV4-1 NA TRBJ1-2 NA
CASSGTGGLSYNSPLHF TGTGCCAGCAGTGGGACAGGGGGCCTATCCTATAATTCACCCCTCCACTTT TRBV9 TRBD1 TRBJ1-6 NA
CASSRQGEGGYTF TGTGCCAGCAGCCGACAGGGGGAGGGTGGCTACACCTTC TRBV5-5 TRBD1 TRBJ1-2 NA
CASRLREANEKLFF TGTGCCAGCAGGCTCAGGGAGGCTAATGAAAAACTGTTTTTT TRBV6-1 NA TRBJ1-4 NA
CASSFLVTGGSQPQHF TGTGCCAGCAGTTTCTTGGTAACAGGGGGTAGTCAGCCCCAGCATTTT TRBV27 TRBD1 TRBJ1-5 NA
CASSLSGGINSPLHF TGTGCCAGCAGCTTATCGGGGGGGATTAATTCACCCCTCCACTTT TRBV7-3 NA TRBJ1-6 NA
CASAPPGQARYSNQPQHF TGTGCCAGCGCTCCACCGGGACAGGCGAGATATAGCAATCAGCCCCAGCATTTT TRBV25-1 TRBD1 TRBJ1-5 NA
CASSLGRGTDSYEQYF TGCGCCAGCAGCTTGGGGCGAGGGACAGACTCCTACGAGCAGTACTTC TRBV5-1 TRBD1 TRBJ2-7 few
CASSLPGPRNTEAFF TGTGCCAGCAGCTTACCGGGTCCGAGAAACACTGAAGCTTTCTTT TRBV7-9 NA TRBJ1-1 NA
CASSLRDSGNTIYF TGTGCCAGCAGCCTCCGCGACAGCGGAAACACCATATATTTT TRBV7-9 NA TRBJ1-3 once
CASSQGAARLNYGYTF TGTGCCAGCAGCCAAGGGGCAGCCCGGCTTAACTATGGCTACACCTTC TRBV4-2 NA TRBJ1-2 once
CASSRTTGRDGYGYPF TGCGCCAGCAGCCGGACTACAGGACGGGATGGCTATGGCTACCCCTTC TRBV5-1 NA TRBJ1-2 NA
CASSVGTSGPDTQYF TGTGCCAGCAGCGTCGGGACTAGCGGCCCAGATACGCAGTATTTT TRBV9 TRBD2 TRBJ2-3 NA
CASIGDSGAYNEQFF TGTGCCAGCATAGGCGATAGCGGGGCATACAATGAGCAGTTCTTC TRBV2 TRBD2 TRBJ2-1 few
CASSAGPGTGVDSQPQHF TGTGCCAGCAGCGCGGGTCCGGGGACAGGGGTTGACAGTCAGCCCCAGCATTTT TRBV9 TRBD1 TRBJ1-5 NA
CASRTGPSTDTQYF TGTGCCAGCAGGACAGGGCCTAGCACAGATACGCAGTATTTT TRBV19 TRBD1 TRBJ2-3 NA
CASSLGDIGGYTF TGTGCCAGCAGCTTAGGGGACATTGGGGGCTACACCTTC TRBV7-9 NA TRBJ1-2 NA
CASSQDQGRGVRETQYF TGTGCCAGCAGCCAAGATCAGGGACGGGGGGTGCGAGAGACCCAGTACTTC TRBV4-2 TRBD2 TRBJ2-5 NA
CASSRGTGEDQPQHF TGTGCCAGCTCACGAGGGACAGGGGAGGATCAGCCCCAGCATTTT TRBV18 TRBD1 TRBJ1-5 NA
CASSLGLAGGRTDTQYF TGTGCCAGCAGCTTAGGGCTAGCGGGGGGACGAACAGATACGCAGTATTTT TRBV11-2 TRBD2 TRBJ2-3 NA
CASRSGILDNSPLHF TGTGCCAGTAGATCAGGGATTCTTGATAATTCACCCCTCCACTTT TRBV19 NA TRBJ1-6 NA
CASEPRSYEQYF TGTGCCAGCGAACCCCGGTCCTACGAGCAGTACTTC TRBV25-1 NA TRBJ2-7 few